This TCR beta chain was captured by sequencing in a study of blood T cell repertoires in COVID-19. TCRdb's copy holds only in-frame clones and misses some; the assay was immunoSEQ multiplex PCR. In the table there are about 63,000 clones, around 88% of which are singletons. The V gene end was trimmed by 5 bases and the J gene end by 4 bases; junction bases not matched to a gene: 6. Germline CDR1 and CDR2: SQVTM and ANQGSEA. The CDR3 is 14 residues long. The TCR sequence derives from a woman over 75 with acute or convalescent COVID-19. Sequenced: peripheral blood. The chain links TRBV29-1 to TRBJ2-1, with TRBD1 identical over 9 bases. DNA of the CDR3: TGCAGCGTTACCGTACAGGGGGCTTACAATGAGCAGTTCTTC. It specifies CSVTVQGAYNEQFF.